The clone carrying this T cell receptor beta chain was seen more than once but under ten times. Antigen unknown. This sample stems from a study of human T cells and chemical hapten exposure. Study summary: Donors were sensitized with 2% DPC on the upper inner arm.

Single cDNA molecules in the library carried unique molecular identifiers attached during preparation. TCRdb reprocessed the RACE reads via MiXCR and lists one record per CDR3 protein. The data hold about 98,000 distinct CDR3 sequences, with less than 14% observed a single time. General study points: Expanded TCRs showed more large CDR3 clusters than pre-sensitization or healthy control sets.

As for time point: pre-sensitization, week 0. The treatment: therapeutic diphenylcyclopropenone sensitization with weekly scalp DPC. V was pared by 1 base and J by 5 bases, with 5 bases of the junction left unmatched. The CDR3 runs 14 residues. Per germline, CDR1 SQVTM and CDR2 ANQGSEA. The chain is built from TRBV29-1 and TRBJ2-3; 8 nucleotides match TRBD2. The sequenced sample was whole blood, obtained in connection with sensitization to the hapten diphenylcyclopropenone (DPC). The receptor's source is a woman aged 60-70 years with alopecia areata. Some clones in this sample may be carry-over from other donors' samples. The CDR3 protein is CSVEVRAGVDTQYF. CDR3 coding DNA: TGCAGCGTTGAAGTCCGAGCGGGGGTAGATACGCAGTATTTT.